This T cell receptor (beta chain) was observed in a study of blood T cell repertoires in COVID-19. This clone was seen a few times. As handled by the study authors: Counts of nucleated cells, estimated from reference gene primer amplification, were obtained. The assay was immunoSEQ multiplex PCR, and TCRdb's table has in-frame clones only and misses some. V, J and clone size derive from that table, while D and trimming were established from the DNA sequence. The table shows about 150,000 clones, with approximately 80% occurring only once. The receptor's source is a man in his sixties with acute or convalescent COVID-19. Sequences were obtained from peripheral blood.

The CDR3 region is CASSPRGLGWVNEQFF. DNA for the CDR3: TGTGCCAGCAGCCCCAGGGGACTAGGGTGGGTCAATGAGCAGTTCTTC. This chain joins TRBV7-2 and TRBJ2-1; 8 nucleotides align to TRBD2. The CDR3 loop spans 16 amino acids. V lost 5 bases and J lost 6; bases outside the gene matches: 12. CDR1 is SGHTA and CDR2 is FQGNSA in the germline V gene.